This TCR beta chain comes out of a study of cytomegalovirus exposure and HLA in healthy donors. Overall study: Approximately 190 million T cells yielded 120 million or so unique TCR beta sequences, as an earlier analysis found. The Caucasian-associated ancestry cluster held 65% to 85% of over 350 genotyped donors.

CDR1 is MNHEY and CDR2 is SVGAGI in the germline V gene. The CDR3 contains 15 residues. The V and J ends lost 2 bases and 4 bases respectively, with 14 bases between them. This clone was seen a single time. It was with 60 Vbeta and 13 Jbeta primers that the PCR ran. Profiling relied on immunoSEQ multiplex PCR, and the TCRdb table lists in-frame clones only, not all of them. The sample lists about 160,000 clones, more than 80% seen once, with approximately 2.1% in the top ten. The TCR comes from a woman younger than 30 in good health and CMV-seronegative. Sequenced sample: PBMCs. The V gene is TRBV6-5, the J gene TRBJ1-1; weak D call: TRBD1 (5 bases). CDR3 in amino acids: CASSYVIPRGTEAFF. The CDR3 DNA is TGTGCCAGCAGTTACGTCATTCCAAGGGGCACTGAAGCTTTCTTT.